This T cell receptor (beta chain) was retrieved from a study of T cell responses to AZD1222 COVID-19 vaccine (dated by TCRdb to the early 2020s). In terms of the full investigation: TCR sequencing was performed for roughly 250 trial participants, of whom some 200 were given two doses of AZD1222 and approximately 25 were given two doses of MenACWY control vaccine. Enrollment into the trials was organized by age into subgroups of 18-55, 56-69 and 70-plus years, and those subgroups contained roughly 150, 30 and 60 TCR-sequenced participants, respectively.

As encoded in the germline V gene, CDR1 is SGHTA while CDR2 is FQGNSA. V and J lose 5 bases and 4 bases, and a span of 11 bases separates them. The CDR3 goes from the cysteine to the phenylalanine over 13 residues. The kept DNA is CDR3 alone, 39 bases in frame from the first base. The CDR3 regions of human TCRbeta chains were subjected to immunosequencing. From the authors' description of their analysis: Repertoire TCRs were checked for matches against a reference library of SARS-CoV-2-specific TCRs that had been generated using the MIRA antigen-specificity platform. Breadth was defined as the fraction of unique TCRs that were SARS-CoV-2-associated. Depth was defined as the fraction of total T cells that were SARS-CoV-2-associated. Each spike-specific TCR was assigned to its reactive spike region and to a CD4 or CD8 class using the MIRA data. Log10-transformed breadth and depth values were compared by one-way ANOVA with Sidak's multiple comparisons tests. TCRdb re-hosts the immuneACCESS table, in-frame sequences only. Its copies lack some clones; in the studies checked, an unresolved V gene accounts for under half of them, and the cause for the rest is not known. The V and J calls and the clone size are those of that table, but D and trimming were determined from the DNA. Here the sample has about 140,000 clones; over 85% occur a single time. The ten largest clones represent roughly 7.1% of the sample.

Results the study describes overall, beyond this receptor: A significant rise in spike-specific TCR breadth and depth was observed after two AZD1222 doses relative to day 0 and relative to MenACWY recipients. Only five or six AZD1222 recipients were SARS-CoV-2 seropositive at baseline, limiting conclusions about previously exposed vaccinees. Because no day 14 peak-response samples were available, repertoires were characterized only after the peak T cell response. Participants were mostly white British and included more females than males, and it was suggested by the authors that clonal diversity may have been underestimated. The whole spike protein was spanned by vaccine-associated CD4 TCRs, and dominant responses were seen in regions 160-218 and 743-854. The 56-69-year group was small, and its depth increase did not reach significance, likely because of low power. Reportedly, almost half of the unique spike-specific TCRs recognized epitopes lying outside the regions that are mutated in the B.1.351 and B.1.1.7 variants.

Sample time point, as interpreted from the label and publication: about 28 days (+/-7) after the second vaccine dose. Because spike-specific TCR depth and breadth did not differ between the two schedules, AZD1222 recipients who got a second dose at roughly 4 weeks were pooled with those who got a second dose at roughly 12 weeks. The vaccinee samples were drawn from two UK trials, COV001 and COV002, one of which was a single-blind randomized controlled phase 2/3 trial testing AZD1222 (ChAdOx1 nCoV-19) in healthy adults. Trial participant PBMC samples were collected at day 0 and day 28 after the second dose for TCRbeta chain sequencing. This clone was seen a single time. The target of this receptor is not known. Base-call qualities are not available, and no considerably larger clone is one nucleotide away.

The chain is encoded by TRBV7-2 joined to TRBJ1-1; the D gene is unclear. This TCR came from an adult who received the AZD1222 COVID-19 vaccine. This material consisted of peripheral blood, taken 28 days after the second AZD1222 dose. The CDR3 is CASSDAPRTEAFF. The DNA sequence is TGTGCCAGCAGCGATGCCCCGCGCACTGAAGCTTTCTTT.